The 24 T cell receptor beta chains below all came from one sample that was sequenced in a study of cytomegalovirus exposure and HLA in healthy donors. Measured with immunoSEQ multiplex PCR; TCRdb has only the in-frame clones, and not every one. This sample has 200,000 to 300,000 clones; roughly 87% occur once, and the top ten carry around 12%. What was sequenced was PBMCs. These receptors originate from a man aged 18 to 30 in good health and CMV-seropositive.

CDR3 loop: CASSLTSGSYNEQFF. CDR3 DNA: TGTGCCAGCAGCCTGACTAGCGGGTCCTACAATGAGCAGTTCTTC. V gene TRBV5-5 combines with J gene TRBJ2-1; TRBD2 agrees at 10 bases. The V segment lost 4 bases and the J segment 1 base; nucleotides outside the gene matches: 2. Germline V CDR1 and CDR2: SGHKS, YYEKEE (reference sequence). The CDR3 contains 15 residues.

The rearrangement joins TRBV7-2 to TRBJ2-1; D uncertain. Trimming removed 6 bases at V and 10 bases at J, with 10 bases between. CDR3 length equals 11 residues. CDR1 and CDR2 (germline): SGHTA, FQGNSA. The CDR3 reads CASRKGIEQFF. The CDR3 bases are TGTGCCAGCAGAAAGGGAATAGAGCAGTTCTTC.

The sample holds one count of this clone. DNA of the CDR3: TGCGCCAGCAGTCTTAGCGGGATGGCAGAGAAGGATGAGCAGTTCTTC. Translating gives CASSLSGMAEKDEQFF. The rearrangement joins TRBV5-1 to TRBJ2-1, with 8 bases matching TRBD2. The ends lost 5 bases at V and 8 bases at J; junction bases unmatched: 15. Germline V gene sequence: CDR1 SGHRS, CDR2 YFSETQ. The CDR3 loop spans 16 amino acids.

The genes are TRBV5-1 and TRBJ1-1; unclear D gene. Germline CDR1 reads SGHRS; CDR2 reads YFSETQ. This CDR3 spans 14 amino acids. V was pared by 2 bases and J by 3 bases, with 11 bases between. CDR3 sequence reads: CASSFGLGDTEAFF. Here the CDR3 DNA reads TGCGCCAGCAGCTTTGGGCTTGGGGACACTGAAGCTTTCTTT.

This sequence joins TRBV5-4 and TRBJ2-1, with D tentatively TRBD1 or TRBD2 (6 bases each). Trimming left V 1 base short and J 9 bases short, with 17 bases between. This CDR3 region has 15 residues. Germline loops: CDR1 SGHNT, CDR2 YYREEE (reference sequence). The CDR3 region is CASSLRAWGASEQFF. Written as DNA, the CDR3 is TGTGCCAGCAGCTTGCGGGCTTGGGGGGCTAGTGAGCAGTTCTTC.

This sequence joins TRBV4-2 and TRBJ2-7; 8 nucleotides match TRBD2. This CDR3 has 15 amino acids. The ends lost 0 bases at V and 3 bases at J; junction bases unmatched: 4. Looked up from germline, CDR1 is LGHNA and CDR2 is YNFKEQ. The CDR3 loop is CASSQDLAGYYEQYF. CDR3 in DNA: TGTGCCAGCAGCCAAGATCTAGCGGGTTACTACGAGCAGTACTTC.

The chain couples TRBV9 to TRBJ2-7; 10 nucleotides agree with TRBD2. Trimming took 3 bases from V and 1 from J; bases not matched to a gene: 4. This CDR3 has 15 amino acids. CDR1 is SGDLS and CDR2 is YYNGEE in the germline V gene. This chain's CDR3 is CASSEGTSESYEQYF. The CDR3 nucleotides are TGTGCCAGCAGCGAAGGGACTAGCGAGTCCTACGAGCAGTACTTC. Looking up the rest from reference TRBV9 and TRBJ2-7 gives the full variable domain: DSGVTQTPKHLITATGQRVTLRCSPRSGDLSVYWYQQSLDQGLQFLIQYYNGEERAKGNILERFSAQQFPDLHSELNLSSLELGDSALYFCASSEGTSESYEQYFGPGTRLTVT.

The chain couples TRBV5-1 to TRBJ1-4, with TRBD1 matching 9 bases. The V gene's germline CDR1 is SGHRS and CDR2 YFSETQ. The V and J ends lost 0 bases and 10 bases, in that order; junction bases with no gene match: 1. CDR3 length: 13 amino acids. Here the CDR3 reads CASSLEDRGKLFF. The CDR3 DNA is TGCGCCAGCAGCTTGGAGGACAGGGGAAAACTGTTTTTT. The variable domain in full, with the rest retrieved from reference TRBV5-1 and TRBJ1-4, is KAGVTQTPRYLIKTRGQQVTLSCSPISGHRSVSWYQQTPGQGLQFLFEYFSETQRNKGNFPGRFSGRQFSNSRSEMNVSTLELGDSALYLCASSLEDRGKLFFGSGTQLSVL.

The sample holds a few counts of this clone. The V gene is TRBV18, the J gene TRBJ1-1; D perhaps matches TRBD1 (5 bases). The CDR3 totals 13 residues. V lost 3 bases to trimming and J lost 0 bases, with 5 bases between them. Germline CDR1 and CDR2: KGHSH and LQKENI. For the CDR3, the DNA is TGTGCCAGCTCACCGACAGTGAACACTGAAGCTTTCTTT. This sequence encodes CASSPTVNTEAFF.

V and J are TRBV5-1 and TRBJ2-7; either TRBD1 or TRBD2 may fit D (5 bases each). Trimming shortened V by 3 bases and J by 1 base, and 14 bases separated the two germline ends. The CDR3 is 15 amino acids. Germline V lookup: CDR1 SGHRS, CDR2 YFSETQ. CDR3 DNA sequence: TGCGCCAGCAGCTGGGGCCGGGACGCATCCTACGAGCAGTACTTC. This codes for CASSWGRDASYEQYF.

The V gene is TRBV7-3, the J gene TRBJ2-2, with 11 positions matching TRBD1. The CDR3 sequence is 16 residues long. Losses at the gene ends were 6 bases for V and 6 bases for J; bases not matched to a gene: 9. Germline loops: CDR1 SGHTA, CDR2 FQGTGA. The CDR3 sequence is CASRSTGTGGSGELFF. CDR3 in DNA: TGTGCCAGCAGAAGTACCGGGACAGGGGGATCCGGGGAGCTGTTTTTT.

This clone has just one count. The genes are TRBV7-9 and TRBJ2-7; D remains ambiguous. The CDR3 has 12 amino acids. The germline gives CDR1 SEHNR, CDR2 FQNEAQ (reference sequence). V was trimmed by 4 bases and J by 0 bases, leaving 4 bases between them. CDR3 region: CASSSSSYEQYF. The CDR3 DNA reads as TGTGCCAGCAGCTCGAGCTCCTACGAGCAGTACTTC. Supplemented by reference TRBV7-9 and TRBJ2-7, the full variable domain reads DTGVSQNPRHKITKRGQNVTFRCDPISEHNRLYWYRQTLGQGPEFLTYFQNEAQLEKSRLLSDRFSAERPKGSFSTLEIQRTEQGDSAMYLCASSSSSYEQYFGPGTRLTVT.

The J gene is TRBJ1-1, the V gene TRBV7-2; possibly TRBD1 for D (6 bases). Germline-derived CDR1 and CDR2 are SGHTA and FQGNSA. V dropped 5 bases and J dropped 2 bases, with 15 bases sitting between them. The CDR3 runs 15 residues. CDR3 amino acids: CASSQGRGRNTEAFF. DNA for the CDR3: TGTGCCAGCAGCCAGGGCCGGGGGCGCAACACTGAAGCTTTCTTT. Based on the CDR3 plus reference TRBV7-2 and TRBJ1-1, the full variable domain is GAGVSQSPSNKVTEKGKDVELRCDPISGHTALYWYRQSLGQGLEFLIYFQGNSAPDKSGLPSDRFSAERTGGSVSTLTIQRTQQEDSAVYLCASSQGRGRNTEAFFGQGTRLTVV.

The gene calls are TRBV5-8 and TRBJ1-2; 9 bases map to TRBD1. This CDR3 contains 14 residues. Germline values: CDR1 SGHTS, CDR2 YDEGEE. The V gene end was trimmed by 5 bases and the J gene end by 2 bases; junction bases not matched to a gene: 4. Here the CDR3 reads CASRYRGQNYGYTF. Written as DNA, the CDR3 is TGTGCCAGCAGGTACAGGGGGCAAAACTATGGCTACACCTTC.

The chain is built from TRBV28 and TRBJ2-6, with 12 bases identical to TRBD2. Trimming removed 5 bases from V and 2 bases from J; junction bases left unmatched: 4. This CDR3 region has 17 residues. Per the germline V gene, CDR1 is MDHEN and CDR2 is SYDVKM. The CDR3 DNA follows: TGTGCCAGCAGTCCTTCTAGCGGGAGGGCTGGGGCCAACGTCCTGACTTTC. It translates to CASSPSSGRAGANVLTF.

The chain employs TRBV29-1 and TRBJ2-5, with D hard to call. CDR3 length: 11 residues. Germline V lookup: CDR1 SQVTM, CDR2 ANQGSEA. The V end lost 2 bases, the J end lost 5 bases, and 6 bases lay between the germline ends. CDR3 in amino acids: CSVELGETQYF. The CDR3 nucleotides read TGCAGCGTTGAATTGGGGGAGACCCAGTACTTC.

CDR3 residues: CASSERGQLNQPQHF. The CDR3 coding sequence is TGTGCCAGCAGTGAAAGGGGGCAGTTGAATCAGCCCCAGCATTTT. The chain carries TRBV6-1 and TRBJ1-5; 7 bases agree with TRBD1. V trimming: 2 bases; J trimming: 4 bases; junction bases outside the gene matches: 5. This CDR3 region has 15 residues. CDR1 is MNHNS, CDR2 SASEGT, per germline.

The chain joins TRBV27 to TRBJ1-4, with D unresolved. Germline CDR1 is MNHEY and CDR2 is SMNVEV (reference sequence). V was shortened by 6 bases and J by 5 bases, with 7 bases between the two germline ends. The CDR3 runs to 12 residues. CDR3 region: CASSRANEKLFF. In DNA form, the CDR3 reads TGTGCCAGCAGCCGCGCCAATGAAAAACTGTTTTTT.

The rearrangement links TRBV4-1 to TRBJ2-1; the match to TRBD2 covers 9 bases. V lost 5 bases and J lost 8; bases outside the gene matches: 16. Germline V lookup: CDR1 MGHRA, CDR2 YSYEKL. The CDR3 covers 17 residues. CDR3 sequence: CASSKTPPSGIEDEQFF. The DNA for the CDR3 is TGCGCCAGCAGCAAAACCCCCCCTAGCGGGATCGAGGATGAGCAGTTCTTC.

V usage is TRBV13 and J usage is TRBJ1-2, with D possibly being TRBD1 (6 bases). Germline V gene sequence: CDR1 PRHDT, CDR2 FYEKMQ (reference sequence). V was shortened by 1 base and J by 6 bases, with 9 bases between the two germline ends. The CDR3 is made up of 13 amino acids. The CDR3 bases are TGTGCCAGCAGCTTAGACAGGGTAAATGGCTACACCTTC. This codes for CASSLDRVNGYTF.

V is TRBV29-1 and J is TRBJ2-7; D unclear. V was clipped by 7 bases and J by 2 bases, with 12 bases between them. In germline, CDR1 is SQVTM, CDR2 ANQGSEA. This CDR3 is built from 12 residues. The CDR3 nucleotides are TGCAGCGCCACGGACGGACCCTACGAGCAGTACTTC. Protein product: CSATDGPYEQYF.

The chain combines TRBV6-5 with TRBJ2-7; 9 bases are shared with TRBD2. This CDR3 contains 14 residues. V gave up 5 bases and J gave up 2 bases; unmatched junction bases: 4. Germline V gives CDR1 MNHEY, CDR2 SVGAGI. The CDR3 DNA reads as TGTGCCAGCAGTCCAGGACTAGCGCCCTACGAGCAGTACTTC. This encodes CASSPGLAPYEQYF.

The J gene is TRBJ2-1, the V gene TRBV2, with a tentative D call TRBD2 (5 bases). The CDR3 has 12 amino acids. Trimming pared 8 bases from V and 4 bases from J, leaving 9 bases between. CDR1 SNHLY and CDR2 FYNNEI come from the germline V gene. The CDR3 reads CASQTGYNEQFF. As DNA, the CDR3 is TGTGCCAGCCAGACGGGGTACAATGAGCAGTTCTTC.

CDR3 coding DNA: TGTGCCAGCAGTTCGCGGACAGGGTATGACACTGAAGCTTTCTTT. Amino acids: CASSSRTGYDTEAFF. This rearrangement joins TRBV27 to TRBJ1-1; 8 nucleotides match TRBD1. Germline values: CDR1 MNHEY, CDR2 SMNVEV (reference sequence). This CDR3 spans 15 amino acids. The J segment lost 3 bases and the V segment lost 4 bases, leaving 7 bases of the junction unmatched.